These 5 T cell receptor beta chains were sequenced from one sample in a study of CXCR3-negative and CXCR3-positive naive CD8 T cells. Researchers prepared the TRB cDNA libraries using 5' RACE with UMI labels. TCRdb re-called the 5' RACE reads; every CDR3 protein appears as one record, without DNA. The table for this sample gives 45,000 or so distinct CDR3 sequences. The sequencing sample was made of memory CD8+ T cells from blood. Receptors originate from a human donor in good health. Some clones in this sample may be carry-over from other donors' samples.

The chain joins TRBV9 to TRBJ2-7; as DNA is missing, the TRBD2 call by TCRdb cannot be tested. Germline values: CDR1 SGDLS, CDR2 YYNGEE. This CDR3 comprises 15 residues. This chain's CDR3 is CASSPWTSGGNEQYF.

V and J are TRBV11-2 and TRBJ2-3; lacking DNA, the TRBD2 call made by TCRdb goes unchecked. The germline gives CDR1 SGHAT, CDR2 FQNNGV. The CDR3 runs to 14 residues. The CDR3: CASSSLGPTDTQYF.

The V call is TRBV14, the J call TRBJ2-2; absent DNA, TCRdb's TRBD1 call cannot be checked. The CDR3 has 14 amino acids. CDR1 is SGHDN, CDR2 FVKESK, per germline. CDR3 protein: CASSQEEGAGELFF.

This chain joins TRBV6-6 and TRBJ2-7; TCRdb names TRBD1, which stays unverified in the absence of DNA. The CDR3 contains 14 residues. In germline, CDR1 is MNHNY, CDR2 SVGAGI (reference sequence). CDR3 residues: CASSPLRDTYEQYF.

V and J are TRBV9 and TRBJ1-1. CDR3 length: 15 amino acids. From germline, CDR1 is SGDLS and CDR2 YYNGEE. The chain's CDR3 is CASSVYGGGNTEAFF. Full variable domain (rest looked up from reference TRBV9 and TRBJ1-1): DSGVTQTPKHLITATGQRVTLRCSPRSGDLSVYWYQQSLDQGLQFLIQYYNGEERAKGNILERFSAQQFPDLHSELNLSSLELGDSALYFCASSVYGGGNTEAFFGQGTRLTVV.